Following are 18 T cell receptor beta chains from one sample sequenced in a study of cytomegalovirus exposure and HLA in healthy donors. With 60 Vbeta and 13 Jbeta primers, the PCR was carried out. The data were produced by immunoSEQ multiplex PCR, yet TCRdb's version contains in-frame clones alone and is incomplete. The repertoire holds 50,000 or so clones, with around 85% as singletons. Sequencing used PBMCs. The source is a boy aged 5-17 years in good health and CMV-seropositive.

The chain links TRBV7-3 to TRBJ1-6, with D perhaps matching TRBD1 (6 bases). Germline V gene lookup returns CDR1 SGHTA and CDR2 FQGTGA. The ends were cut back, 8 bases at V and 7 bases at J, with 36 bases in the middle. The CDR3 has 21 amino acids. The CDR3 region has the DNA TGTGCCAGCCTGGGACCCCGCCCTAAGCTTAAATGGCCCCAGGGGAATTCACCCCTCCACTTT. Its protein product is CASLGPRPKLKWPQGNSPLHF.

The chain has TRBV18 and TRBJ1-1; no clear D. This CDR3 has 14 amino acids. V lost 1 base and J 1 base, leaving 7 bases between the germline ends. Germline CDR1 KGHSH, CDR2 LQKENI. CDR3 sequence reads: CASSPLSGNTEAFF. The CDR3 nucleotides are TGTGCCAGCTCACCACTGTCAGGGAACACTGAAGCTTTCTTT. The complete variable domain, with remaining parts taken from reference TRBV18 and TRBJ1-1, reads NAGVMQNPRHLVRRRGQEARLRCSPMKGHSHVYWYRQLPEEGLKFMVYLQKENIIDESGMPKERFSAEFPKEGPSILRIQQVVRGDSAAYFCASSPLSGNTEAFFGQGTRLTVV.

The V and J genes are TRBV11-2 and TRBJ1-3; D is ambiguous. CDR1 and CDR2 (germline): SGHAT, FQNNGV. The CDR3 extends over 16 amino acids. Trimming shortened V by 1 base and J by 0 bases, and 10 bases separated the two germline ends. The CDR3 loop is CASSLVRSPSGNTIYF. The CDR3, as DNA: TGTGCCAGCAGCTTAGTCAGGTCACCCTCTGGAAACACCATATATTTT.

This clone was counted between two and nine times. The rearrangement joins TRBV4-1 to TRBJ2-7; D is unclear. There are 16 residues in the CDR3. Trimming left V 0 bases short and J 0 bases short, with 12 bases between. Per germline, CDR1 MGHRA and CDR2 YSYEKL. In DNA form, the CDR3 reads TGCGCCAGCAGCCAAGAACGAGAATTCCGCTCCTACGAGCAGTACTTC. Its protein is CASSQEREFRSYEQYF.

V gene TRBV27 combines with J gene TRBJ2-1, with TRBD2 matching over 8 bases. The V gene's germline CDR1 is MNHEY and CDR2 SMNVEV (reference sequence). The V and J ends lost 5 bases and 4 bases, in that order; junction bases with no gene match: 10. There are 16 residues in the CDR3. The DNA of the CDR3 is TGTGCCAGCAGTCCGCTCCTCGGCGGGGGGTACAATGAGCAGTTCTTC. Its translation is CASSPLLGGGYNEQFF.

The J gene is TRBJ2-5, the V gene TRBV4-1, with 9 bases that match TRBD2. V gave up 3 bases and J gave up 0 bases; unmatched junction bases: 14. The germline gives CDR1 MGHRA, CDR2 YSYEKL. There are 19 residues in the CDR3. CDR3 region: CASSQSPGTSTGYQETQYF. The CDR3 DNA is TGCGCCAGCAGCCAGTCCCCTGGGACTAGCACCGGTTACCAAGAGACCCAGTACTTC.

The chain joins TRBV27 to TRBJ2-2; 11 nucleotides match TRBD2. After removal of 3 bases from V and 5 bases from J, the junction contained 5 bases not matched to a gene. CDR1 and CDR2 (germline): MNHEY, SMNVEV (reference sequence). The CDR3 has 16 amino acids. CDR3: CASSFRLAGRTGELFF. In DNA form, the CDR3 reads TGTGCCAGCAGTTTTCGACTAGCGGGGCGGACCGGGGAGCTGTTTTTT.

CDR3 loop: CASRWGQYYGYTF. The CDR3 DNA follows: TGTGCCAGCAGATGGGGACAGTACTATGGCTACACCTTC. The V gene is TRBV6-1, the J gene TRBJ1-2; 7 bases match TRBD1. From germline, CDR1 is MNHNS and CDR2 SASEGT. This CDR3 spans 13 amino acids. Trimming cost V 6 bases and J 3 bases; bases outside gene matches: 4.

V and J are TRBV7-6 and TRBJ2-5, with D possibly matching TRBD1 (6 bases). This CDR3 is 16 amino acids long. V was pared by 1 base and J by 2 bases, with 14 bases between. The germline gives CDR1 SGHVS, CDR2 FNYEAQ. DNA for the CDR3: TGTGCCAGCAGCTTAGAAGGCAGGACAGATCAAGAGACCCAGTACTTC. Protein product: CASSLEGRTDQETQYF.

This clone occurred a few times. This chain links TRBV29-1 with TRBJ2-1; weak D call: TRBD2 (5 bases). Germline CDR1 reads SQVTM; CDR2 reads ANQGSEA. This CDR3 is built from 17 residues. Trimming took off 8 bases at V and 0 bases at J, with 23 bases between the two ends. DNA of the CDR3: TGCAGCATTGGCCCTATCCTCAGGAGGAGCTCCTACAATGAGCAGTTCTTC. Its protein product is CSIGPILRRSSYNEQFF.

This chain joins TRBV4-1 and TRBJ2-7, with TRBD1 matching 7 bases. V gave up 1 base and J gave up 6 bases; unmatched junction bases: 6. CDR1 is MGHRA, CDR2 YSYEKL, per germline. The CDR3 is made up of 14 amino acids. CDR3 in amino acids: CASSQATGFGEQYF. DNA for the CDR3: TGCGCCAGCAGCCAAGCGACAGGGTTCGGCGAGCAGTACTTC.

This clone was observed once. V usage is TRBV5-4 and J usage is TRBJ1-1; unclear D gene. Germline values: CDR1 SGHNT, CDR2 YYREEE (reference sequence). This CDR3 comprises 14 residues. The V and J ends lost 1 base and 10 bases respectively, with 17 bases between them. The CDR3 region has the DNA TGTGCCAGCAGCTTGCAAGGTCGGGGAGCAGTAGCTTTCTTT. This encodes CASSLQGRGAVAFF.

The rearrangement joins TRBV9 to TRBJ2-1; tentatively, D is TRBD1 (6 bases). The germline V and J ends were trimmed by 1 base and 9 bases, with 17 bases remaining between them. The CDR3 is 15 amino acids. The V gene's germline CDR1 is SGDLS and CDR2 YYNGEE. The CDR3 spells CASSVREAGAVEQFF. CDR3 DNA sequence: TGTGCCAGCAGCGTAAGAGAGGCAGGGGCGGTTGAGCAGTTCTTC. The full variable domain, its missing parts supplied by reference TRBV9 and TRBJ2-1, is DSGVTQTPKHLITATGQRVTLRCSPRSGDLSVYWYQQSLDQGLQFLIQYYNGEERAKGNILERFSAQQFPDLHSELNLSSLELGDSALYFCASSVREAGAVEQFFGPGTRLTVL.

CDR3 amino acids: CASGSRVQETQYF. CDR3 nucleotides: TGTGCCAGCGGCAGTCGGGTCCAAGAGACCCAGTACTTC. V and J are TRBV7-9 and TRBJ2-5; unclear D gene. Trimming took off 8 bases at V and 1 base at J, with 11 bases between the two ends. Germline assignment: CDR1 SEHNR and CDR2 FQNEAQ (reference sequence). The CDR3 extends over 13 amino acids.

The gene calls are TRBV10-3 and TRBJ1-4; D is perhaps TRBD1 (6 bases). The germline gives CDR1 ENHRY, CDR2 SYGVKD. Trimming removed 6 bases from V and 6 bases from J, with 14 bases in between. CDR3 length: 14 amino acids. The CDR3 region is CAIRSGDGDEKLFF. For the CDR3, the DNA is TGTGCCATCAGGTCAGGGGACGGGGATGAAAAACTGTTTTTT.

V is TRBV5-8 and J is TRBJ1-1; TRBD1 is a possible D gene (5 bases). Germline V gene sequence: CDR1 SGHTS, CDR2 YDEGEE. Trimming removed 4 bases at V and 4 bases at J, with 11 bases between. CDR3 length: 13 residues. The CDR3 DNA is TGTGCCAGCAGCCCCCAGGGAAGCACTGAAGCTTTCTTT. Translated: CASSPQGSTEAFF.

The V and J genes are TRBV29-1 and TRBJ2-5; no clear D. The CDR3 runs 10 residues. With 5 bases removed from V and 5 bases from J, the gap between germline ends came to 6 bases. Germline CDR1 SQVTM, CDR2 ANQGSEA. CDR3 in DNA: TGCAGCGTTCTTGCGGAGACCCAGTACTTC. Translation: CSVLAETQYF.

J is TRBJ1-2 and V is TRBV9, with 9 positions matching TRBD1. The CDR3 is made up of 17 amino acids. V was clipped by 3 bases and J by 8 bases; unmatched bases: 17. Germline loops: CDR1 SGDLS, CDR2 YYNGEE. The CDR3: CASSDPPGQGFYWGYTF. Here the CDR3 DNA reads TGTGCCAGCAGCGATCCACCCGGACAGGGGTTCTACTGGGGCTACACCTTC.